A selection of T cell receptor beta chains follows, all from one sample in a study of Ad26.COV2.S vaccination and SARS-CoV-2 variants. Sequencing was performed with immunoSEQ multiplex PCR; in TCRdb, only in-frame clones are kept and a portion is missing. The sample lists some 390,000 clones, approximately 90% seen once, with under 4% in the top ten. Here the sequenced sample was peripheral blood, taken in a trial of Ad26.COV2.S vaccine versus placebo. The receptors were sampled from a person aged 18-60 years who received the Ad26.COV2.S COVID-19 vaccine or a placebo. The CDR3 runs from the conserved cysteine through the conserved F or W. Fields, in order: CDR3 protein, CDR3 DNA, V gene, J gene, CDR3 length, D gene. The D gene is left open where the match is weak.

CDR3aa: CASSKKGGTALQLVYGYTF
CDR3nt: TGTGCCAGCAGCAAAAAAGGGGGGACAGCCTTGCAACTAGTCTATGGCTACACCTTC
v_gene: TRBV21-1
j_gene: TRBJ1-2
len: 19
d_gene: -

CDR3aa: CASSSGLGESSYNEQFF
CDR3nt: TGTGCCAGCAGCTCGGGCCTGGGGGAAAGCTCCTACAATGAGCAGTTCTTC
v_gene: TRBV5-4
j_gene: TRBJ2-1
len: 17
d_gene: -

CDR3aa: CASSKRDTTYEQYF
CDR3nt: TGTGCCAGCAGCAAGCGGGACACCACCTACGAGCAGTACTTC
v_gene: TRBV7-9
j_gene: TRBJ2-7
len: 14
d_gene: -

CDR3aa: CASSSDSLVNTEAFF
CDR3nt: TGTGCCAGCAGTTCGGACAGTTTGGTGAACACTGAAGCTTTCTTT
v_gene: TRBV6-5
j_gene: TRBJ1-1
len: 15
d_gene: -

CDR3aa: CASSQRSSQETQYF
CDR3nt: TGTGCCAGCAGCCAAAGGTCCTCCCAAGAGACCCAGTACTTC
v_gene: TRBV3-1/TRBV3-2
j_gene: TRBJ2-5
len: 14
d_gene: -

CDR3aa: CASSDSGSSYNEQFF
CDR3nt: TGTGCCAGCAGTGACTCGGGAAGCTCCTACAATGAGCAGTTCTTC
v_gene: TRBV6-4
j_gene: TRBJ2-1
len: 15
d_gene: -

CDR3aa: CASSLVAGGSGTEAFF
CDR3nt: TGTGCCAGCAGCTTAGTAGCAGGGGGCTCCGGGACTGAAGCTTTCTTT
v_gene: TRBV7-2
j_gene: TRBJ1-1
len: 16
d_gene: TRBD1

CDR3aa: CASSGGGFGYTF
CDR3nt: TGTGCCAGCAGCGGAGGGGGTTTCGGCTACACCTTC
v_gene: TRBV5-4
j_gene: TRBJ1-2
len: 12
d_gene: -

CDR3aa: CSAMGQGVSFF
CDR3nt: TGCAGTGCGATGGGGCAGGGGGTTTCTTTCTTT
v_gene: TRBV20-1
j_gene: TRBJ1-1
len: 11
d_gene: TRBD1

CDR3aa: CASSSGWVDGAKNIQYF
CDR3nt: TGTGCCAGCAGCTCCGGGTGGGTGGATGGGGCCAAAAACATTCAGTACTTC
v_gene: TRBV7-9
j_gene: TRBJ2-4
len: 17
d_gene: -

CDR3aa: CASSPVTDTQYF
CDR3nt: TGTGCCAGCAGCCCAGTCACAGATACGCAGTATTTT
v_gene: TRBV11-1
j_gene: TRBJ2-3
len: 12
d_gene: -